The 6 T cell receptor beta chains listed next were all sequenced from one sample in a study of Graves' ophthalmopathy and Graves' hyperthyroidism. Beta-chain TCR CDR3 regions were amplified from RNA transcripts. First-round RT-PCR used HTBI primers; second-round multiplex PCR followed. TCRdb recomputed calls from the multiplex PCR reads with MiXCR, one row per CDR3 protein. This table holds about 220,000 distinct CDR3 sequences, around a fifth found once. The specimen sequenced was peripheral blood. Receptors originate from a woman aged 45-59 years with Graves' ophthalmopathy.

The chain employs TRBV20-1 and TRBJ2-5; 8 bases fit TRBD1. Germline CDR1 DFQATT, CDR2 SNEGSKA (reference sequence). The CDR3 length is 15 residues. After removal of 3 bases from V and 5 bases from J, the junction contained 11 bases not matched to a gene. CDR3 sequence reads: CSASSIQGAGETQYF. CDR3 coding DNA: TGCAGTGCTAGTTCCATCCAGGGGGCCGGGGAGACCCAGTACTTC.

This clonotype has just a few counts. A read error is possible here, since a much larger clone lies one base away. The conserved final phenylalanine or tryptophan is absent from the CDR3, which likely points to a read error. This chain links TRBV9 with TRBJ1-2; D might be TRBD1 (5 bases). With 6 bases removed from V and 2 bases from J, the gap between germline ends came to 11 bases. The CDR3 has 13 residues. From germline, CDR1 is SGDLS and CDR2 YYNGEE. In DNA, the CDR3 is TGTGCCAGCACCTTCCAGGGAAACTATGGCTACACCTCC. Translating it yields CASTFQGNYGYTS.

At least ten counts were recorded for this clonotype. The V call is TRBV5-1, the J call TRBJ2-5; D not certain. The CDR3 length is 11 residues. Germline V gene data show CDR1 as SGHRS and CDR2 as YFSETQ. V shed 10 bases and J shed 3 bases, with 10 bases lying between them. CDR3 nucleotide sequence: TGCGCCTGCCACGTTAAAGAGACCCAGTACTTC. Translating it yields CACHVKETQYF.

The genes are TRBV4-1 and TRBJ2-7; D is perhaps TRBD2 (5 bases). The germline gives CDR1 MGHRA, CDR2 YSYEKL. The CDR3 covers 15 residues. Deletions cut 3 bases from V and 2 bases from J, with 14 bases between. CDR3 DNA sequence: TGCGCCAGCAGCCACCTTGTTGCGGGTGCCTACGAGCAGTACTTC. This gives the protein CASSHLVAGAYEQYF.

In this sample, this clonotype turned up many times. The CDR3 nucleotides are TGTGCCAGCAGAAAGGACTATGGCTACACCTTC. Protein product: CASRKDYGYTF. The chain carries TRBV5-4 and TRBJ1-2; D unclear. The germline V gene encodes CDR1 SGHNT and CDR2 YYREEE (reference sequence). Between the trimmed V and J ends, which lost 5 bases and 3 bases, there was a span of 5 bases. This CDR3 spans 11 amino acids.

The J gene is TRBJ2-5, the V gene TRBV6-1; TRBD1 or TRBD2 may be the D gene (6 bases each). This CDR3 is 15 amino acids long. The ends were cut back, 4 bases at V and 5 bases at J, with 17 bases in the middle. From germline, CDR1 is MNHNS and CDR2 SASEGT. The CDR3 spells CASSGSRGLEETQYF. The CDR3 DNA sequence: TGTGCCAGCAGTGGGTCCCGGGGGCTAGAGGAGACCCAGTACTTC.